Presented here are 22 T cell receptor beta chains from one specimen sequenced in a study of blood T cell repertoires in COVID-19. Repertoires were generated with immunoSEQ multiplex PCR, while TCRdb's copy carries only in-frame clones and drops some. Here the sample spans about 150,000 clones, over 75% being singletons. Sequenced material: peripheral blood. The receptors come from a man in his fifties or sixties with COVID-19, enrolled during active disease.

V gene TRBV7-3 combines with J gene TRBJ2-2; no reliable D call. The CDR3 runs to 16 residues. Between the trimmed V and J ends, which lost 5 bases and 6 bases, there was a span of 19 bases. Germline CDR1 SGHTA, CDR2 FQGTGA. The CDR3 DNA reads TGTGCCAGCAGCGCAAAGGCACAGCTTTCCCCCGGGGAGCTGTTTTTT. It yields the protein CASSAKAQLSPGELFF.

This clone showed up just once. The rearrangement links TRBV21-1 to TRBJ2-2; the listed D gene, TRBD1, was not tested against the DNA. TRBV21-1 is deemed a pseudogene. CDR3 length: 16 residues. CDR3 DNA: TGTGCCAGCAGCCTGAGGGACAGAGATAACACCGGGGAGCTGTTTTTT. It specifies CASSLRDRDNTGELFF.

The chain uses TRBV19 and TRBJ1-6; D remains unclear. Looked up from germline, CDR1 is LNHDA and CDR2 is SQIVND (reference sequence). Trimming shortened V by 6 bases and J by 6 bases, and 15 bases separated the two germline ends. The CDR3 is 15 amino acids. In nucleotides, the CDR3 is TGTGCCAGTAGCACAACATGGTTCCCTAATTCACCCCTCCACTTT. Translated, it gives CASSTTWFPNSPLHF.

This sequence joins TRBV19 and TRBJ1-5, with D possibly being TRBD1 (5 bases). V gave up 10 bases and J gave up 1 base, with 14 bases separating them. Germline CDR1 is LNHDA and CDR2 is SQIVND (reference sequence). The length of the CDR3 is 14 residues. CDR3 protein: CATGRGTSNQPQHF. The CDR3 DNA reads TGTGCCACCGGAAGGGGAACAAGCAATCAGCCCCAGCATTTT. The full variable domain, with the rest looked up from reference TRBV19 and TRBJ1-5, is DGGITQSPKYLFRKEGQNVTLSCEQNLNHDAMYWYRQDPGQGLRLIYYSQIVNDFQKGDIAEGYSVSREKKESFPLTVTSAQKNPTAFYLCATGRGTSNQPQHFGDGTRLSIL.

This rearrangement joins TRBV7-2 to TRBJ1-6, with D uncertain. The CDR3 runs 12 residues. Trimming took 1 base from V and 13 from J, leaving 8 bases between them. Germline values: CDR1 SGHTA, CDR2 FQGNSA. DNA for the CDR3: TGTGCCAGCAGCTTAGTGCCACTTCCCCTCCACTTT. It encodes CASSLVPLPLHF.

The V call is TRBV7-6, the J call TRBJ2-7; 7 nucleotides line up with TRBD1. The CDR3 runs to 15 residues. Trimming removed 1 base from V and 3 bases from J; junction bases left unmatched: 6. Germline V lookup: CDR1 SGHVS, CDR2 FNYEAQ. CDR3 in DNA: TGTGCCAGCAGCTTAGAAATGGGACAGAGCTACGAGCAGTACTTC. Translated: CASSLEMGQSYEQYF.

This clone was counted a single time. This rearrangement joins TRBV6-5 to TRBJ1-4; 8 bases are shared with TRBD1. Trimming cost V 6 bases and J 2 bases; bases outside gene matches: 5. Germline V CDR1 and CDR2: MNHEY, SVGAGI. The CDR3 is 15 amino acids. The CDR3 DNA follows: TGTGCCAGCAGAGGACAGGGTGGGACTAATGAAAAACTGTTTTTT. Translated, it gives CASRGQGGTNEKLFF.

The chain couples TRBV5-1 to TRBJ1-5, with D possibly matching TRBD1 (6 bases). In germline, CDR1 is SGHRS, CDR2 YFSETQ. The CDR3 extends over 15 amino acids. Trimming took 0 bases from V and 3 from J, leaving 10 bases between them. For the CDR3, the DNA is TGCGCCAGCAGCTTGGATGGACAGTACAATCAGCCCCAGCATTTT. Its protein is CASSLDGQYNQPQHF.

The V call is TRBV7-2, the J call TRBJ2-2, with no clear D. The germline CDR1 and CDR2 sequences are SGHTA and FQGNSA. This CDR3 region has 16 residues. The germline V and J ends were trimmed by 5 bases and 2 bases, with 15 bases remaining between them. The CDR3 protein is CASSPGAAKNTGELFF. CDR3 nucleotide sequence: TGTGCCAGCAGCCCCGGAGCAGCAAAAAACACCGGGGAGCTGTTTTTT.

This clone was picked up a small number of times. This chain links TRBV10-3 with TRBJ2-5; TRBD2 matches 8 bases. V was clipped by 5 bases and J by 5 bases; unmatched bases: 4. Germline lookup yields CDR1 ENHRY and CDR2 SYGVKD. This CDR3 contains 13 residues. CDR3 DNA sequence: TGTGCCATCAGTTATAGCGGGGCGGAGACCCAGTACTTC. Amino acids: CAISYSGAETQYF.

The gene calls are TRBV18 and TRBJ1-2; D is unclear. Trimming pared 3 bases from V and 0 bases from J, leaving 11 bases between. The CDR3 has 15 residues. Germline V CDR1 and CDR2: KGHSH, LQKENI. CDR3 sequence: CASSPMAEANYGYTF. The CDR3 nucleotides read TGTGCCAGCTCACCTATGGCGGAAGCTAACTATGGCTACACCTTC.

J is TRBJ2-5 and V is TRBV28; 11 bases agree with TRBD2. This CDR3 is built from 16 residues. Germline CDR1 MDHEN, CDR2 SYDVKM. V dropped 5 bases and J dropped 2; count of bases not matched to a gene: 7. The CDR3 sequence: CASSPLLAGEQETQYF. Here the CDR3 DNA reads TGTGCCAGCAGTCCGCTACTAGCGGGGGAGCAAGAGACCCAGTACTTC.

This chain joins TRBV11-1 and TRBJ1-1; no clear D. Germline V lookup: CDR1 SGHAT, CDR2 FQDESV (reference sequence). Trimming stripped 1 base from V and 2 bases from J, with 8 bases between. This CDR3 spans 14 amino acids. The CDR3 protein is CASSLDSSNTEAFF. The CDR3 DNA reads as TGTGCCAGCAGCTTAGACAGTTCAAACACTGAAGCTTTCTTT.

The gene calls are TRBV6-5 and TRBJ1-2, with 7 bases matching TRBD1. The germline V gene has CDR1 MNHEY and CDR2 SVGAGI. V shed 2 bases and J 0 bases; nucleotides not matched to a gene: 3. This CDR3 region has 15 residues. CDR3 amino acids: CASSYAGGANYGYTF. CDR3 coding DNA: TGTGCCAGCAGTTACGCAGGGGGAGCTAACTATGGCTACACCTTC.

This chain connects TRBV7-8 to TRBJ1-2; no clear D gene. Germline V lookup: CDR1 SGHVS, CDR2 FQNEAQ. Trimming left V 4 bases short and J 8 bases short, with 29 bases between. This CDR3 region has 18 residues. The CDR3: CASSSRAGIIPPLGGYTF. CDR3 DNA sequence: TGTGCCAGCAGCTCAAGGGCGGGCATTATCCCCCCTTTAGGAGGCTACACCTTC.

This chain links TRBV5-6 with TRBJ1-3; 7 bases fit TRBD1. The trim removed 0 bases at V and 0 bases at J, leaving 3 bases unmatched. CDR1 SGHDT and CDR2 YYEEEE come from the germline V gene. The CDR3 length is 16 residues. This CDR3 is CASSLAGTDSGNTIYF. In DNA form, the CDR3 reads TGTGCCAGCAGCTTGGCGGGGACAGACTCTGGAAACACCATATATTTT. Combining the CDR3 with reference TRBV5-6 and TRBJ1-3 gives the whole variable domain DAGVTQSPTHLIKTRGQQVTLRCSPKSGHDTVSWYQQALGQGPQFIFQYYEEEERQRGNFPDRFSGHQFPNYSSELNVNALLLGDSALYLCASSLAGTDSGNTIYFGEGSWLTVV.

A few counts support this clone. J is TRBJ1-2 and V is TRBV11-2; TRBD1 agrees at 8 bases. The CDR3 sequence is 16 residues long. Per germline, CDR1 SGHAT and CDR2 FQNNGV. After removal of 0 bases from V and 0 bases from J, the junction contained 3 bases not matched to a gene. The CDR3 DNA follows: TGTGCCAGCAGCTTAGATCTGACAGGGGCTAACTATGGCTACACCTTC. Protein product: CASSLDLTGANYGYTF.

This sequence joins TRBV4-3 and TRBJ2-1, with D perhaps TRBD2 (5 bases). This CDR3 comprises 13 residues. V lost 6 bases, J lost 10 bases, and 16 bases lay in between. Germline CDR1 LGHNA, CDR2 YSLEER. The CDR3 DNA is TGCGCCAGCAGTCAAAGCGGTCCTCGAGAGCAGTTCTTC. It codes for CASSQSGPREQFF.

The chain carries TRBV11-3 and TRBJ2-2; D unclear. CDR1 is SGHNT and CDR2 is YENEEA in the germline V gene. The CDR3 extends over 13 amino acids. Deletions cut 1 base from V and 6 bases from J, with 6 bases between. The CDR3 nucleotides read TGTGCCAGCAGCTTAGCCTCCCCCGGGGAGCTGTTTTTT. Protein sequence: CASSLASPGELFF.

The genes are TRBV6-2 or TRBV6-3 and TRBJ1-4; 7 nucleotides align to TRBD1. The junction had 14 bases not matched to a gene; V was cut back by 4 bases and J by 3 bases. Germline CDR1 reads MNHEY; CDR2 reads SVGEGT. The CDR3 has 18 residues. The CDR3 DNA is TGTGCCAGCAGTTCGCCCAACCGACCGGGACAGCCTAATGAAAAACTGTTTTTT. Protein sequence: CASSSPNRPGQPNEKLFF.

V is TRBV7-2 and J is TRBJ1-3; TRBD1 agrees at 10 bases. The CDR3 runs to 15 residues. V lost 4 bases, J lost 4 bases, and 4 bases stayed unmatched. Germline values: CDR1 SGHTA, CDR2 FQGNSA. The chain's CDR3 is CASSSDRGPGNTIYF. The DNA for the CDR3 is TGTGCCAGCAGCTCCGACAGGGGGCCCGGAAACACCATATATTTT. The entire variable domain, with the rest obtained from reference TRBV7-2 and TRBJ1-3, is as follows: GAGVSQSPSNKVTEKGKDVELRCDPISGHTALYWYRQSLGQGLEFLIYFQGNSAPDKSGLPSDRFSAERTGGSVSTLTIQRTQQEDSAVYLCASSSDRGPGNTIYFGEGSWLTVV.

This clone was seen a handful of times. The chain combines TRBV6-5 with TRBJ1-4; tentatively, D is TRBD1 (6 bases). The CDR3 sequence is 12 residues long. V lost 6 bases to trimming and J lost 8 bases, with 10 bases between them. CDR1 and CDR2 (germline): MNHEY, SVGAGI. CDR3 sequence (DNA): TGTGCCAGCAGCGACACAGGGGAAAAACTGTTTTTT. It encodes CASSDTGEKLFF.